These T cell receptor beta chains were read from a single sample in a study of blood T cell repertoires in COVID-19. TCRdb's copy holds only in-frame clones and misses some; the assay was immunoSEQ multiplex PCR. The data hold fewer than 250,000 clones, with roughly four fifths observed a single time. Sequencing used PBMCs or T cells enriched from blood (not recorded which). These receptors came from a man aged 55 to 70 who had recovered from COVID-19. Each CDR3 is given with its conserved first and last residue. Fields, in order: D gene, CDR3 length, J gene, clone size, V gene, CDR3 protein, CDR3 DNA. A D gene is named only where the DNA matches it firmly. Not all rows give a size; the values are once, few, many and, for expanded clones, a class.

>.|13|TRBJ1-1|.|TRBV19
CASSTTGNTEAFF
TGTGCCAGTAGCACAACAGGGAACACTGAAGCTTTCTTT
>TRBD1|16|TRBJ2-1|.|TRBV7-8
CASSLVGSGGRNEQFF
TGTGCCAGCAGCTTAGTCGGGTCAGGGGGACGCAATGAGCAGTTCTTC
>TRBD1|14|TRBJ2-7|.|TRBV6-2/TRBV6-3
CASSHRDSAYEQYF
TGTGCCAGCAGCCACCGGGACAGCGCCTACGAGCAGTACTTC
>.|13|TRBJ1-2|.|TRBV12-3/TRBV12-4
CASTPLGLYGYTF
TGTGCCAGCACCCCTCTCGGACTTTATGGCTACACCTTC
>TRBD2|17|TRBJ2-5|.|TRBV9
CASSVGGLAGGQETQYF
TGTGCCAGCAGCGTAGGGGGACTAGCGGGGGGCCAAGAGACCCAGTACTTC
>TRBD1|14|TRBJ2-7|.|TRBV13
CASSSRDSTYEQYF
TGTGCCAGCAGCTCACGGGACAGTACCTACGAGCAGTACTTC
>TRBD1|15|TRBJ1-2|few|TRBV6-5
CASSYGTGFDYGYTF
TGTGCCAGCAGTTACGGGACAGGTTTCGACTATGGCTACACCTTC
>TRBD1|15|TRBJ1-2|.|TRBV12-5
CASGFLQGAVSGYTF
TGTGCTAGTGGTTTTTTACAGGGGGCTGTGAGTGGCTACACCTTC
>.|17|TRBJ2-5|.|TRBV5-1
CASSWLGTHLSGETQYF
TGCGCCAGCAGCTGGTTAGGGACACATCTTTCGGGGGAGACCCAGTACTTC
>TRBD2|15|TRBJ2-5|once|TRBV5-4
CASSLAIGGVRTQYF
TGTGCCAGCAGCTTGGCCATCGGGGGGGTGAGGACCCAGTACTTC
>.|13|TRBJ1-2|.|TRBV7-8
CASSSPEVGGYTF
TGTGCCAGCAGCTCCCCGGAGGTCGGTGGCTACACCTTC
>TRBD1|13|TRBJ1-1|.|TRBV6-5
CASSRGQGGEAFF
TGTGCCAGCAGCCGCGGACAGGGGGGTGAAGCTTTCTTT
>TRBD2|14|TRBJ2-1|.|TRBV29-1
CSTSRSSGGNEQFF
TGCAGCACCTCCCGGTCTAGCGGGGGAAATGAGCAGTTCTTC
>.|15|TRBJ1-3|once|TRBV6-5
CASTGLGARGNTIYF
TGTGCCAGCACTGGATTAGGGGCGCGGGGAAACACCATATATTTT
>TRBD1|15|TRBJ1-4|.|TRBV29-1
CSVEDRRGLGEKLFF
TGCAGCGTTGAAGATCGCAGGGGGCTTGGTGAAAAACTGTTTTTT
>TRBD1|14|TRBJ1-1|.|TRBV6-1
CASSEMTGPTEAFF
TGTGCCAGCAGTGAAATGACAGGGCCCACTGAAGCTTTCTTT
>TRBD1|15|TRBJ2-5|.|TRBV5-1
CASSSGDRAEETQYF
TGCGCCAGCAGCTCCGGGGACAGGGCAGAAGAGACCCAGTACTTC